The rows below give T cell receptor beta chains drawn from one sample of a study of PD-L1 blockade in urothelial cancer. TCRdb's table, derived via immunoSEQ multiplex PCR, lists solely in-frame clones and lacks some. Of tens of thousands of clones in the sample, 90% were seen once. Sequenced here: PBMCs, sampled around atezolizumab (anti-PD-L1) treatment. Receptors were obtained from a man between 60 and 75 years old with urothelial cancer. Each CDR3 is given with its conserved first and last residue. The order of the fields is V gene, D gene, clone size, J gene, CDR3 DNA, CDR3 protein. The D gene is left open where the match is weak. The listing skips clone size in some rows; elsewhere it reads once, few, many or a size class.

v_call: TRBV5-1; d_call: TRBD1; clone_size: .; j_call: TRBJ2-2; cdr3_nt: TGCGCCAGCCGACAGGGGGCGGGCACCGGGGAGCTGTTTTTT; cdr3_aa: CASRQGAGTGELFF
v_call: TRBV9; d_call: .; clone_size: .; j_call: TRBJ1-3; cdr3_nt: TGTGCCAGCAGCGCCTCGACAGACTCTGGAAACACCATATATTTT; cdr3_aa: CASSASTDSGNTIYF
v_call: TRBV19; d_call: TRBD2; clone_size: .; j_call: TRBJ2-1; cdr3_nt: TGTGCCAGTAGTGCTCGAGCGGGGCTCTCCTACAATGAGCAGTTCTTC; cdr3_aa: CASSARAGLSYNEQFF
v_call: TRBV5-1; d_call: .; clone_size: .; j_call: TRBJ1-1; cdr3_nt: TGCGCCAGCAGCGAGCAGGTTGGGGGCGTCGACACTGAAGCTTTCTTT; cdr3_aa: CASSEQVGGVDTEAFF
v_call: TRBV4-3; d_call: .; clone_size: .; j_call: TRBJ2-4; cdr3_nt: TGCGCCAGCAGCCAAGGTCTGGAGAGACTAGCCAAAAACATTCAGTACTTC; cdr3_aa: CASSQGLERLAKNIQYF
v_call: TRBV5-1; d_call: TRBD2; clone_size: .; j_call: TRBJ2-1; cdr3_nt: TGCGCCAGCAGCTTCGGGACTAGCGCTTACAATGAGCAGTTCTTC; cdr3_aa: CASSFGTSAYNEQFF
v_call: TRBV27; d_call: TRBD2; clone_size: few; j_call: TRBJ2-7; cdr3_nt: TGTGCCAGCAGTCCCTCGACTAGCGGGAGCTCCTACGAGCAGTACTTC; cdr3_aa: CASSPSTSGSSYEQYF
v_call: TRBV7-6; d_call: TRBD1; clone_size: .; j_call: TRBJ1-2; cdr3_nt: TGTGCCAGCAGCCCAGGCACAGGGGCCGGTGGCTACACCTTC; cdr3_aa: CASSPGTGAGGYTF
v_call: TRBV6-5; d_call: TRBD1; clone_size: .; j_call: TRBJ1-6; cdr3_nt: TGTGCCAGCAGTTACTCGAGGGACAGGGTTAATTCACCCCTCCACTTT; cdr3_aa: CASSYSRDRVNSPLHF
v_call: TRBV29-1; d_call: .; clone_size: once; j_call: TRBJ2-5; cdr3_nt: TGCAGCGTTGATAGCTGGCAAGAGACCCAGTACTTC; cdr3_aa: CSVDSWQETQYF
v_call: TRBV2; d_call: .; clone_size: .; j_call: TRBJ2-3; cdr3_nt: TGTGCCAGCAGTGAAGCCCTCCCCCGTTCGGATACGCAGTATTTT; cdr3_aa: CASSEALPRSDTQYF
v_call: TRBV29-1; d_call: TRBD2; clone_size: .; j_call: TRBJ2-3; cdr3_nt: TGCAGCGTTGAGGGGCGTAGCGGGACCACAGATACGCAGTATTTT; cdr3_aa: CSVEGRSGTTDTQYF
v_call: TRBV28; d_call: .; clone_size: .; j_call: TRBJ1-2; cdr3_nt: TGTGCCAGCAGTTCGGTTTACGTACAGGGAGGCTACACCTTC; cdr3_aa: CASSSVYVQGGYTF
v_call: TRBV11-2; d_call: .; clone_size: .; j_call: TRBJ1-1; cdr3_nt: TGTGCCAGCAGCTTAAGAGAGAACACTGAAGCTTTCTTT; cdr3_aa: CASSLRENTEAFF
v_call: TRBV7-2; d_call: TRBD2; clone_size: .; j_call: TRBJ2-3; cdr3_nt: TGTGCCAGCAGCCGTCGTCCAGCGGGGAACACAGATACGCAGTATTTT; cdr3_aa: CASSRRPAGNTDTQYF
v_call: TRBV4-3; d_call: TRBD2; clone_size: .; j_call: TRBJ2-3; cdr3_nt: TGCGCCAGCAGCCAGGCCTGGAGCGGGGGGGCCAGGGATACGCAGTATTTT; cdr3_aa: CASSQAWSGGARDTQYF